A single sample gave rise to the 27 T cell receptor beta chains below, sequenced in a study of cytomegalovirus exposure and HLA in healthy donors. This PCR relied on a set of 60 Vbeta primers and 13 Jbeta primers. Repertoires were generated with immunoSEQ multiplex PCR, while TCRdb's copy carries only in-frame clones and drops some. The repertoire consists of about 240,000 clones, with about 80% occurring once and the leading ten covering 4.5% to 6%. Sample: PBMCs. These receptors came from a woman in her thirties or forties in good health and CMV-seropositive.

J is TRBJ2-2 and V is TRBV12-5; a possible D gene is TRBD1 (5 bases). There are 16 residues in the CDR3. Germline values: CDR1 LGHNT, CDR2 FRNRAP. With 6 bases removed from V and 4 bases from J, the gap between germline ends came to 18 bases. CDR3 DNA: TGTGCTAGTGGCCCTCCAGGGTCCACCCTCACCGGGGAGCTGTTTTTT. Translation gives CASGPPGSTLTGELFF.

The chain couples TRBV27 to TRBJ2-7, with TRBD2 matching over 9 bases. After removal of 5 bases from V and 0 bases from J, the junction contained 11 bases not matched to a gene. CDR3 length: 17 residues. Germline lookup yields CDR1 MNHEY and CDR2 SMNVEV (reference sequence). The chain's CDR3 is CASSSLGGGGHSYEQYF. The CDR3 coding sequence is TGTGCCAGCAGTAGCTTGGGCGGGGGGGGACACTCCTACGAGCAGTACTTC.

The gene calls are TRBV27 and TRBJ1-1; D may be TRBD1 (6 bases). CDR3 size: 15 residues. Trimming cost V 2 bases and J 0 bases, with 10 bases left between them. Germline CDR1 MNHEY, CDR2 SMNVEV (reference sequence). CDR3 region: CASSLTTGLNTEAFF. CDR3 in DNA: TGTGCCAGCAGTTTAACCACAGGGTTGAACACTGAAGCTTTCTTT.

Notes on this clone: An end of the junction differs from the germline gene, which may be a read error. V and J are TRBV7-9 and TRBJ1-5; D is ambiguous. The CDR3 covers 13 residues. The germline gives CDR1 SEHNR, CDR2 FQNEAQ (reference sequence). CDR3 DNA: TGTTCCAGCAGCCCCGGGGGCAATCAGCCCCAGCATTTT. Protein: CSSSPGGNQPQHF. The full variable domain, in which reference TRBV7-9 and TRBJ1-5 provide the parts outside the CDR3, is DTGVSQNPRHKITKRGQNVTFRCDPISEHNRLYWYRQTLGQGPEFLTYFQNEAQLEKSRLLSDRFSAERPKGSFSTLEIQRTEQGDSAMYLCSSSPGGNQPQHFGDGTRLSIL.

This chain connects TRBV6-1 to TRBJ2-1; D might be TRBD1 (5 bases). The germline V gene encodes CDR1 MNHNS and CDR2 SASEGT. The length of the CDR3 is 16 residues. Trimming took off 2 bases at V and 2 bases at J, with 13 bases between the two ends. The DNA of the CDR3 is TGTGCCAGCAGTGAAATTCTGTCAGGGCCCTACAATGAGCAGTTCTTC. Protein: CASSEILSGPYNEQFF.

The CDR3 DNA follows: TGTGCCAGCAGCCGCCCAGGGGGCGGTGGCTACACCTTC. It specifies CASSRPGGGGYTF. J is TRBJ1-2 and V is TRBV7-8; 8 bases align to TRBD1. CDR1 is SGHVS, CDR2 FQNEAQ, per germline. CDR3 length equals 13 residues. The V gene end was trimmed by 5 bases and the J gene end by 7 bases; junction bases not matched to a gene: 6.

The V gene is TRBV7-9, the J gene TRBJ1-2, with TRBD1 matching over 7 bases. The CDR3 has 16 residues. V was clipped by 2 bases and J by 4 bases; unmatched bases: 10. CDR1 SEHNR and CDR2 FQNEAQ come from the germline V gene (reference sequence). In nucleotides, the CDR3 is TGTGCCAGCAGCTTATCGAATCGACAGGGCCCCTATGGCTACACCTTC. Translation: CASSLSNRQGPYGYTF.

In its sample, this clone was seen a few times. The gene calls are TRBV7-9 and TRBJ2-3, with 8 nucleotides matching TRBD1. CDR1 SEHNR and CDR2 FQNEAQ come from the germline V gene (reference sequence). This CDR3 is 16 amino acids long. Germline trimming cut 6 bases from V and 2 bases from J; bases unmatched to any gene: 10. CDR3: CASSLRTGSTTDTQYF. The CDR3 nucleotides are TGTGCCAGCAGTCTGAGGACAGGGTCGACCACAGATACGCAGTATTTT.

This CDR3 is CASSFAGSSYNEQFF. The CDR3, as DNA: TGTGCCAGCAGCTTTGCGGGAAGCTCCTACAATGAGCAGTTCTTC. This chain links TRBV7-3 with TRBJ2-1; possible D gene TRBD2, 6 bases. This CDR3 has 15 residues. The germline CDR1 and CDR2 sequences are SGHTA and FQGTGA. Between the trimmed V and J ends, which lost 3 bases and 0 bases, there was a span of 9 bases.

This clone has only a few counts. The chain has TRBV25-1 and TRBJ1-1, with D perhaps matching TRBD1 (5 bases). This CDR3 spans 17 amino acids. The germline CDR1 and CDR2 sequences are MGHDK and SYGVNS. V was trimmed by 1 base and J by 6 bases, leaving 21 bases between them. For the CDR3, the DNA is TGTGCCAGCAGTGAATCAGGTGGAGGGGACCCACCCCCTGAAGCTTTCTTT. Its translation is CASSESGGGDPPPEAFF.

The rearrangement links TRBV18 to TRBJ2-3; possibly TRBD1 for D (5 bases). This CDR3 region has 16 residues. Per germline, CDR1 KGHSH and CDR2 LQKENI. The V gene lost 3 bases and the J gene lost 3 bases, with 16 bases spanning the gap. This CDR3 reads CASSPRTSPETDTQYF. For the CDR3, the DNA is TGTGCCAGCTCACCTAGGACATCCCCTGAAACAGATACGCAGTATTTT.

CDR3 DNA sequence: TGTGCCAGCAGCGGGGACAGAGCCTACGAGCAGTACTTC. Protein sequence: CASSGDRAYEQYF. V is TRBV7-2 and J is TRBJ2-7; 7 nucleotides match TRBD1. Germline values: CDR1 SGHTA, CDR2 FQGNSA. J lost 2 bases, V lost 5 bases, and 3 bases had no gene match. The CDR3 is made up of 13 amino acids. The full variable domain, its missing parts supplied by reference TRBV7-2 and TRBJ2-7, is GAGVSQSPSNKVTEKGKDVELRCDPISGHTALYWYRQSLGQGLEFLIYFQGNSAPDKSGLPSDRFSAERTGGSVSTLTIQRTQQEDSAVYLCASSGDRAYEQYFGPGTRLTVT.

The V call is TRBV29-1, the J call TRBJ2-7, with D possibly being TRBD2 (5 bases). Germline assignment: CDR1 SQVTM and CDR2 ANQGSEA. This CDR3 spans 13 amino acids. V lost 4 bases, J lost 3 bases, and 13 bases lay in between. The CDR3, as DNA: TGCAGCGTTGTCGGCGGGCCGTACTACGAGCAGTACTTC. Its protein product is CSVVGGPYYEQYF.

This chain uses TRBV30 with TRBJ2-5; 7 nucleotides agree with TRBD2. Matching the DNA end better, TRBJ2-7 makes the J call doubtful. In germline, CDR1 is GTSNPN, CDR2 SVGIG (reference sequence). This CDR3 comprises 13 residues. The CDR3 bases are TGTGCCTGGACGCGGGAGAGCTCCTACGAGCAGTACTTC. As protein: CAWTRESSYEQYF.

This sequence joins TRBV6-5 and TRBJ2-5, with D uncertain. The J call is in doubt because the DNA end fits TRBJ2-7 better. The CDR3 has 12 amino acids. Per germline, CDR1 MNHEY and CDR2 SVGAGI. CDR3 bases: TGTGCCAGCAGTTTAAACAGCTACGAGCAGTACTTC. This encodes CASSLNSYEQYF.

The J gene is TRBJ1-1, the V gene TRBV28; 10 nucleotides line up with TRBD1. Unmatched junction bases numbered 7, after V lost 6 bases and J lost 3 bases. CDR1 and CDR2 from the germline V gene are MDHEN and SYDVKM. CDR3 length: 15 amino acids. The CDR3 region is CASRPAGTGDTEAFF. The CDR3 DNA sequence: TGTGCCAGCAGACCTGCCGGGACAGGGGACACTGAAGCTTTCTTT.

The chain combines TRBV28 with TRBJ1-4; the D gene is possibly TRBD1 (6 bases). CDR1 is MDHEN and CDR2 is SYDVKM in the germline V gene. This CDR3 comprises 16 residues. V lost 8 bases and J 0 bases, leaving 16 bases between the germline ends. CDR3 residues: CASRSGGAATNEKLFF. The CDR3 DNA sequence: TGTGCCAGCCGGTCGGGGGGCGCGGCAACTAATGAAAAACTGTTTTTT.

This clone was observed once. The J gene is TRBJ2-1, the V gene TRBV5-1; 8 bases align to TRBD2. This CDR3 region has 15 residues. V was pared by 0 bases and J by 10 bases, with 9 bases of the junction left unmatched. Germline CDR1 reads SGHRS; CDR2 reads YFSETQ. The CDR3 region is CASSLVTSAPEEQFF. The CDR3 nucleotides are TGCGCCAGCAGCTTGGTGACTAGCGCTCCGGAAGAGCAGTTCTTC.

J is TRBJ1-1 and V is TRBV11-2; D perhaps matches TRBD1 (6 bases). Trimming left V 0 bases short and J 0 bases short, with 20 bases between. In germline, CDR1 is SGHAT, CDR2 FQNNGV. CDR3 length equals 19 residues. CDR3 coding DNA: TGTGCCAGCAGCTTAGACTCGACAGGAGGGGGGGTGGTGAACACTGAAGCTTTCTTT. Protein: CASSLDSTGGGVVNTEAFF.

The chain uses TRBV4-1 and TRBJ1-2; possible D gene TRBD1, 6 bases. This CDR3 has 14 amino acids. Trimming removed 5 bases from V and 4 bases from J, with 14 bases in between. Germline assignment: CDR1 MGHRA and CDR2 YSYEKL. This chain's CDR3 is CASSGTGLFYGYTF. The DNA for the CDR3 is TGCGCCAGCAGCGGAACAGGGTTATTCTATGGCTACACCTTC.

The chain employs TRBV4-1 and TRBJ2-1, with 14 bases aligning to TRBD2. CDR3 length: 20 amino acids. J gave up 0 bases and V 4 bases, and 11 bases lay outside the gene matches. Per the germline V gene, CDR1 is MGHRA and CDR2 is YSYEKL. CDR3 sequence: CASSLTGTSGGPSSYNEQFF. The CDR3, as DNA: TGCGCCAGCAGCCTTACCGGGACTAGCGGGGGACCGAGCTCCTACAATGAGCAGTTCTTC.

Notes on this clone: Other DNA sequences of this sample code for an identical CDR3. The chain employs TRBV5-1 and TRBJ2-3, with 7 nucleotides matching TRBD1. CDR1 and CDR2 from the germline V gene are SGHRS and YFSETQ. The junction had 5 bases not matched to a gene; V was cut back by 0 bases and J by 1 base. This CDR3 has 16 residues. The CDR3 loop reads CASSLDRGMGTDTQYF. CDR3 DNA sequence: TGCGCCAGCAGCTTGGACAGGGGAATGGGCACAGATACGCAGTATTTT.

In this sample, this clone turned up once. The chain recombines TRBV7-2 with TRBJ2-7; 9 bases agree with TRBD2. Germline lookup yields CDR1 SGHTA and CDR2 FQGNSA. The CDR3 extends over 16 amino acids. Unmatched junction bases numbered 10, after V lost 3 bases and J lost 4 bases. In nucleotides, the CDR3 is TGTGCCAGCAGCTTGGACAGTCTAGCGGGGAAGTACGAGCAGTACTTC. Protein sequence: CASSLDSLAGKYEQYF.

This clone has more than one count but fewer than ten. The chain carries TRBV25-1 and TRBJ2-2; 9 bases map to TRBD2. V gave up 3 bases and J gave up 6 bases; unmatched junction bases: 8. The CDR3 is 16 amino acids. The germline V gene has CDR1 MGHDK and CDR2 SYGVNS. The DNA of the CDR3 is TGTGCCAGCAGTGAGAGGGTAGCGGGAGTCCCCGGGGAGCTGTTTTTT. Amino acids: CASSERVAGVPGELFF.

The gene calls are TRBV27 and TRBJ1-2, with D perhaps matching TRBD1 (6 bases). This CDR3 has 16 amino acids. Looked up from germline, CDR1 is MNHEY and CDR2 is SMNVEV (reference sequence). Trimming removed 5 bases from V and 3 bases from J, with 19 bases in between. CDR3 nucleotides: TGTGCCAGCAGTCCAATTTACCGCCCAGGGGACTATGGCTACACCTTC. This codes for CASSPIYRPGDYGYTF.

The chain uses TRBV27 and TRBJ1-4; 10 positions agree with TRBD1. Trimming removed 7 bases from V and 7 bases from J; junction bases left unmatched: 9. Germline assignment: CDR1 MNHEY and CDR2 SMNVEV (reference sequence). The CDR3 consists of 15 residues. CDR3 sequence: CASTSRGTGVEKLFF. The CDR3 DNA reads TGTGCCAGCACCTCACGGGGGACAGGGGTTGAAAAACTGTTTTTT. Full variable domain (outside the CDR3, taken from reference TRBV27 and TRBJ1-4): EAQVTQNPRYLITVTGKKLTVTCSQNMNHEYMSWYRQDPGLGLRQIYYSMNVEVTDKGDVPEGYKVSRKEKRNFPLILESPSPNQTSLYFCASTSRGTGVEKLFFGSGTQLSVL.

The chain has TRBV7-9 and TRBJ1-2, with a tentative D call TRBD1 (5 bases). CDR3 size: 13 residues. With 1 base removed from V and 5 bases from J, the gap between germline ends came to 8 bases. The V gene's germline CDR1 is SEHNR and CDR2 FQNEAQ (reference sequence). In DNA form, the CDR3 reads TGTGCCAGCAGCTTAGGACAGAAGTATGGCTACACCTTC. It translates to CASSLGQKYGYTF.